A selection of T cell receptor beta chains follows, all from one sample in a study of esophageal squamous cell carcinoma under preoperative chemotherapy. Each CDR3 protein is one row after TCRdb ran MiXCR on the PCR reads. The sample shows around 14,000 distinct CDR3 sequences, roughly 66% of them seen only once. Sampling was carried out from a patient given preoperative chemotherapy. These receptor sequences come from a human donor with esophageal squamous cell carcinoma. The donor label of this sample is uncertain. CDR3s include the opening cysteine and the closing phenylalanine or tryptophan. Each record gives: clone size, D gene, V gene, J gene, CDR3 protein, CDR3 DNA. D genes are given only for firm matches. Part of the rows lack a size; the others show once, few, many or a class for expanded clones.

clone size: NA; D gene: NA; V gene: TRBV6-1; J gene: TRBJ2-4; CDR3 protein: CASRPQGQGKNIQYF; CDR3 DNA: TGTGCCAGCAGGCCCCAGGGGCAGGGCAAAAACATTCAGTACTTC
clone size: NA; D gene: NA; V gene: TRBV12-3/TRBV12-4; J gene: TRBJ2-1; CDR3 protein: CASRRGATFGEQFF; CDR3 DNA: TGTGCCAGCAGGCGCGGGGCGACTTTTGGGGAGCAGTTCTTT
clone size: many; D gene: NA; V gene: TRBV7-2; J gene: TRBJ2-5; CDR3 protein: CASSLSRQETQYF; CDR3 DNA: TGTGCCAGCAGCTTAAGTAGACAAGAGACCCAGTACTTC
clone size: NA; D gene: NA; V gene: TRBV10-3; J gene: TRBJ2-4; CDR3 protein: CAISQELGNIQYF; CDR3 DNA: TGTGCCATCTCCCAGGAATTGGGAAACATTCAGTACTTC
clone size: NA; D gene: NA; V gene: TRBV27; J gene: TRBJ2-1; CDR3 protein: CASRRTSVNEQFF; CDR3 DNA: TGTGCCAGCAGACGGACTTCTGTCAATGAGCAGTTCTTC
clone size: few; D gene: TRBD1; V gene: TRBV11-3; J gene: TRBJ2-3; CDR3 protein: CASSPGTGSRTDTQYF; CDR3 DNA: TGTGCCAGCAGCCCGGGGACAGGGTCGCGCACAGATACGCAGTATTTT
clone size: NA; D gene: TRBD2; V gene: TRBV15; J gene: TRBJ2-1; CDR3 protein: CATSRGLAGDNEQFF; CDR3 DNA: TGTGCCACCAGCAGGGGACTAGCGGGAGATAATGAGCAGTTCTTC
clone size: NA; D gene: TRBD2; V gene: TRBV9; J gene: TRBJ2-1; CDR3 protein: CASSVRASGVMDEQFF; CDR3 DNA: TGTGCCAGCAGCGTTAGAGCTAGCGGAGTGATGGATGAGCAGTTCTTC
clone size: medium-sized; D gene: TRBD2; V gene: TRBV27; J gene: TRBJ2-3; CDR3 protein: CASSPGTSGRSQYF; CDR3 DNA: TGTGCCAGCAGTCCCGGGACTAGCGGTCGATCGCAGTATTTT
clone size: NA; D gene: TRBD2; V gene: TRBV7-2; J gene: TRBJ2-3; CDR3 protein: CASSFPGSGARVLDTQYF; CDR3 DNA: TGTGCCAGCAGCTTTCCGGGTAGCGGGGCTCGGGTTCTAGATACGCAGTATTTT
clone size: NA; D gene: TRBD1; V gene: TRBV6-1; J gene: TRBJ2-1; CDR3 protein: CASIGQGAYEQFF; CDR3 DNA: TGTGCCAGCATTGGACAGGGAGCCTACGAGCAGTTCTTC
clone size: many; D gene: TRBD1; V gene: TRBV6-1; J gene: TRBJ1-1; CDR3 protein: CASSMDRDTEAFF; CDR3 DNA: TGTGCCAGCAGTATGGACAGGGACACTGAAGCTTTCTTT
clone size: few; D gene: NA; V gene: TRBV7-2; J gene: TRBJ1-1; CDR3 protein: CASSLSPSGVTEAFF; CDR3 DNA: TGTGCCAGCAGCTTATCCCCGAGCGGGGTCACTGAAGCTTTCTTT
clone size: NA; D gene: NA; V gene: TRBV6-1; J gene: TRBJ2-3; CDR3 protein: CASSRKGGGGTNTQYF; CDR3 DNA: TGTGCCAGCAGTCGCAAGGGGGGGGGCGGCACAAATACGCAGTATTTC
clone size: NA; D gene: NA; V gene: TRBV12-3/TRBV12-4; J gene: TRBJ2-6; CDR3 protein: CAGSGTGENIQNF; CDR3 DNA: TGTGCCGGCTCCGGGACTGGGGAAAACATTCAGAATTTC
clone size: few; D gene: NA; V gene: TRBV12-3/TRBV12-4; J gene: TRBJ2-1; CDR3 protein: CASSLIRSYNEQFF; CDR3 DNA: TGTGCCAGCAGTTTAATTCGCTCCTACAATGAGCAGTTCTTC
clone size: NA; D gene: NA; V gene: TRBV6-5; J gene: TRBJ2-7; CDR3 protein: CASSYGRGWSYEQYF; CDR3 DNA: TGTGCCAGCAGTTACGGGCGGGGATGGTCCTACGAGCAGTACTTC
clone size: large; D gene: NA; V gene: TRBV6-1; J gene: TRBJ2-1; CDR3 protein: CASHVGDGYNEQFF; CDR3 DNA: TGTGCCAGTCACGTGGGGGACGGCTACAATGAGCAGTTCTTC
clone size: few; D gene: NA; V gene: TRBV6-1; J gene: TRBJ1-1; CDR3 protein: CASIGGGAEAFF; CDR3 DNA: TGTGCCAGCATTGGGGGGGGCGCTGAAGCTTTCTTT
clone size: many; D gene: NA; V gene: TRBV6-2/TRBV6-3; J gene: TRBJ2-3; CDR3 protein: CASSYDEADTQYF; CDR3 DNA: TGTGCCAGCAGTTACGATGAGGCTGATACGCAGTATTTT
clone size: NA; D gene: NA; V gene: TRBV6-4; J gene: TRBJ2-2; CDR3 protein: CASSDVNTGELFF; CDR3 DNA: TGTGCCAGCAGTGACGTGAACACCGGGGAGCTGTTTTTT
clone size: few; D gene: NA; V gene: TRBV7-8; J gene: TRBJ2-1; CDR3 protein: CASTRGSSYNEQFF; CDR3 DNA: TGTGCCAGCACCCGGGGTAGCTCCTACAATGAGCAGTTCTTC
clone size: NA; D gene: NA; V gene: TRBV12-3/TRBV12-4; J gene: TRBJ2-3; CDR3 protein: CASKAESTGELYF; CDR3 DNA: TGTGCCAGCAAGGCTGAGAGCACCGGTGAGCTGTATTTT
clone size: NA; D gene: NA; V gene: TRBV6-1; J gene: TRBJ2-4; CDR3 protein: CASVAGRGANNTQYF; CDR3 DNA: TGTGCCAGCGTCGCGGGGCGGGGAGCCAACAACACGCAGTATTTC
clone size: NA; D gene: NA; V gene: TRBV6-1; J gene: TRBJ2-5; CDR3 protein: CASSEAAGNGGCAQDTQYF; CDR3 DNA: TGTGCCAGCAGTGAAGCTGCGGGGAACGGGGGTTGTGCCCAAGACACCCAGTACTTC
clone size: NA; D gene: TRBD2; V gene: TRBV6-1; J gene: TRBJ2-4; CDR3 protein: CASRGGGEGAKDTQYF; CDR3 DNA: TGTGCCAGCAGGGGGGGTGGGGAGGGAGCCAAAGATACGCAGTACTTC
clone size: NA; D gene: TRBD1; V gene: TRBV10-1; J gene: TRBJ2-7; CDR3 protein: CASSKGTGSVYEQYF; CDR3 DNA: TGCGCCAGCAGCAAAGGGACAGGGTCCGTATACGAGCAGTACTTC
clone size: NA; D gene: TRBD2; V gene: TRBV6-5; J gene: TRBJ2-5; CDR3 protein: CASSYSTLAVQETQYF; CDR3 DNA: TGTGCCAGCAGTTACTCGACACTAGCGGTCCAAGAGACCCAGTACTTC
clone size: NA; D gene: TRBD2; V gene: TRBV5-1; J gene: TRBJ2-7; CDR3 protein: CASSLAGGPYEQYF; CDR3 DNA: TGCGCCAGCAGCCTAGCGGGGGGGCCCTACGAGCAGTACTTC
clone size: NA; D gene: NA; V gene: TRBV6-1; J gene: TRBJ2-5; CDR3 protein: CASSELGRGAETQYF; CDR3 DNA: TGTGCCAGCAGTGAATTGGGCCGGGGGGCAGAGACCCAGTACTTC
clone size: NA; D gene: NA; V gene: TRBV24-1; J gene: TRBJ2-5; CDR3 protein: CATSDAGEGGSDQETQYF; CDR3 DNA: TGTGCCACCAGTGACGCGGGGGAAGGGGGGAGTGACCAAGAGACGCAGTACTTC
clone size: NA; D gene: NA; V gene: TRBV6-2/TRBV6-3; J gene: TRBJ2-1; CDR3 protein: CASSYSRGAPEQFF; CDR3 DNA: TGTGCCAGCAGTTACAGTCGGGGGGCGCCCGAGCAGTTCTTC
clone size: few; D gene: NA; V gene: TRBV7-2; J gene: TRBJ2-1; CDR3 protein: CASSPGSYNEQFF; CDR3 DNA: TGTGCCAGCAGCCCGGGGTCCTACAATGAGCAGTTCTTC
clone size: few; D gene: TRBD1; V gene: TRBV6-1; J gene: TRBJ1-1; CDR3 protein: CASRDRGTSTEAFF; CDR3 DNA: TGTGCCAGCAGGGACAGGGGAACGAGCACTGAAGCTTTCTTT
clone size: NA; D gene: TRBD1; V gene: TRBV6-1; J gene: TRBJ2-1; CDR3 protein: CASRGDRVTSYNEQFF; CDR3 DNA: TGTGCCAGCAGGGGGGACAGGGTTACTTCCTACAATGAGCAGTTCTTC
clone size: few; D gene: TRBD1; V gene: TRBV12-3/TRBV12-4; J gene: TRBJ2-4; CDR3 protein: CASSPDRGRAKNIQYF; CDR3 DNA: TGTGCCAGCAGCCCAGACAGGGGGAGGGCCAAAAACATTCAGTACTTC
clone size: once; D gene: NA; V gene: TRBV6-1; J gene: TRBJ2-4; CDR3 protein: CASSKGGVRDQNIQYF; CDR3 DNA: TGTGCCAGCAGCAAGGGGGGGGTCCGTGACCAAAACATTCAGTACTTC
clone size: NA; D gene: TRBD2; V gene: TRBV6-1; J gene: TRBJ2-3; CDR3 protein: CASRGGGEGDKETQYF; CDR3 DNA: TGTGCCAGCAGGGGAGGTGGGGAGGGAGACAAAGAGACGCAGTATTTT
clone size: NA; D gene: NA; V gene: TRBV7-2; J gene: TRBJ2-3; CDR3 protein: CASSLGPGATDTQYF; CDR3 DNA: TGTGCCAGCAGCTTAGGGCCGGGGGCCACAGACACGCAGTATTTT
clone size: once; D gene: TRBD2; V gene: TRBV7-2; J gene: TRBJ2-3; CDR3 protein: CAGSGATGVDTQYF; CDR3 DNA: TGTGCGGGCAGCGGGGCCACTGGCGTAGATACGCAGTATTTC
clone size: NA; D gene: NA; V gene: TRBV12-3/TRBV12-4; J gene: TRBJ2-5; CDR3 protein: CASSLWELGGGYNEQYF; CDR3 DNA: TGTGCCAGCAGCCTCTGGGAGCTAGGGGGGGGTTACAATGAGCAGTACTTC
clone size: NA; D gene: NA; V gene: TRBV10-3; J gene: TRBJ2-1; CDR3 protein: CATRTVGQDKQFF; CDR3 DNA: TGTGCCACCAGGACTGTGGGCCAGGATAAGCAGTTCTTC
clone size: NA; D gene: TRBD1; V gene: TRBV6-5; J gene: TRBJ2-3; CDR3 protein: CASSSEDRESDTQYF; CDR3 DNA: TGTGCCAGCAGTTCCGAAGACAGGGAATCAGATACGCAGTATTTT
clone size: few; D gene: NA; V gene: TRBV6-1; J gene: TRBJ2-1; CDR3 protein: CASRHRPGAVNNEQFF; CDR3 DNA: TGTGCCAGCAGACACAGACCGGGAGCCGTTAACAATGAGCAGTTCTTC
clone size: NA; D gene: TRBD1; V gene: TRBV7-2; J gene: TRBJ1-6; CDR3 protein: CASSLRVDRYRTKKSSYNSPLHF; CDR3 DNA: TGTGCCAGCAGCCTTAGAGTGGACAGGTATAGGACCAAGAAAAGCTCCTATAATTCACCCCTCCACTTT
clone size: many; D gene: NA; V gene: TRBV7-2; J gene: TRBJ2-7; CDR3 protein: CASSLARRYEQYF; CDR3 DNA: TGTGCCAGCAGCTTAGCCCGGCGCTACGAGCAGTACTTC
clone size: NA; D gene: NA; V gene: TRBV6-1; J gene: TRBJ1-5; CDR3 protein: CASSELGTQPQHF; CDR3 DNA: TGTGCCAGCAGTGAATTGGGAACTCAGCCCCAGCATTTT
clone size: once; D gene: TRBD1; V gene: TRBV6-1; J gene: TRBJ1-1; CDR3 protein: CASMQPGQGGRNTEAFF; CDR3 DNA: TGTGCCAGCATGCAACCGGGACAGGGAGGGAGGAACACTGAAGCTTTCTTT
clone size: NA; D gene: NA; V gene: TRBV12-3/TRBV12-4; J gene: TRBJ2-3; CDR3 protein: CRSTGRLAKNMQYF; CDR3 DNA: TGCCGCAGCACGGGGCGGTTAGCCAAAAACATGCAGTATTTC
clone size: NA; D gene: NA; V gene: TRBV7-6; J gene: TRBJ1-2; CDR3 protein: CASSPTPSGSGGYTF; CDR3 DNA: TGTGCCAGCAGCCCAACCCCGTCAGGGTCGGGTGGCTACACCTTC
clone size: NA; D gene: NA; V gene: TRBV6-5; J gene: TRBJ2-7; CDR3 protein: CASSYKIGQYSYEQYF; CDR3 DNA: TGTGCCAGCAGTTACAAAATTGGACAATATTCCTACGAGCAGTACTTC
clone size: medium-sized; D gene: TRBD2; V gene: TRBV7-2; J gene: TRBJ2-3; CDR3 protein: CASSFRIAGAADTQYF; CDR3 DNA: TGTGCCAGCAGCTTCCGAATAGCGGGAGCTGCAGATACGCAGTATTTT
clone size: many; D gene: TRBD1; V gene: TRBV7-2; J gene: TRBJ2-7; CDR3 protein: CASSLTGDKQYF; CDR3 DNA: TGTGCCAGCAGCTTAACAGGGGACAAGCAGTACTTC
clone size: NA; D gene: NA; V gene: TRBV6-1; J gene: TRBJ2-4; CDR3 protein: CASSEAGGQGKDTQYF; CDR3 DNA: TGTGCCAGCAGTGAAGCGGGGGGGCAGGGGAAAGACACTCAGTACTTC
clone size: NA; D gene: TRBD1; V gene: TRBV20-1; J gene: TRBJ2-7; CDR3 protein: CSARGPSGQGANEQYF; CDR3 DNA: TGCAGTGCTAGAGGCCCCTCGGGACAGGGGGCGAATGAGCAGTACTTC
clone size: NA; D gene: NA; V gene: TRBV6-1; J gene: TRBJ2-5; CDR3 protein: CASSEAQATQETQYF; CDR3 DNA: TGTGCCAGCAGTGAAGCCCAGGCAACCCAAGAGACCCAGTACTTC
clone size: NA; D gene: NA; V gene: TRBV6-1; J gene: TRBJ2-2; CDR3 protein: CASRARSAGSDTGVLIF; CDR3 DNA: TGTGCCAGCAGGGCCCGGTCAGCCGGGAGTGACACCGGCGTGCTGATTTTT
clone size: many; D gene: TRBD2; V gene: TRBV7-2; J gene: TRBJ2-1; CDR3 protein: CASSFRGRGYNEQFF; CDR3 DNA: TGTGCCAGCAGCTTTCGCGGGAGGGGCTACAATGAGCAGTTCTTC
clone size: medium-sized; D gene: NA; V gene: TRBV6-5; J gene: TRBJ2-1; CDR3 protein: CASSYSGEDEQFF; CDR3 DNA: TGTGCCAGCAGTTACTCAGGGGAGGATGAGCAGTTCTTC